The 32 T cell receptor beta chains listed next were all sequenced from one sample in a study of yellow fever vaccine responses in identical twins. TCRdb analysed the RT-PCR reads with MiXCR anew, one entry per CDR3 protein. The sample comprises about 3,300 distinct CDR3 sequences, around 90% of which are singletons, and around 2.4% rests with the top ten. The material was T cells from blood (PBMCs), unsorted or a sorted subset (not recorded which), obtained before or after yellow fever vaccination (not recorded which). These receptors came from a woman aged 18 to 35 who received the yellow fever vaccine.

The CDR3 DNA reads TGTGCCAGCAGTCCTAGCGGGGGGGTGAATCAGCCCCAGCATTTT. As protein: CASSPSGGVNQPQHF. J is TRBJ1-5 and V is TRBV7-9, with D possibly TRBD1 on 5 matching bases. This CDR3 comprises 15 residues. Trimming cost V 6 bases and J 4 bases, with 16 bases left between them. Per the germline V gene, CDR1 is SEHNR and CDR2 is FQNEAQ (reference sequence).

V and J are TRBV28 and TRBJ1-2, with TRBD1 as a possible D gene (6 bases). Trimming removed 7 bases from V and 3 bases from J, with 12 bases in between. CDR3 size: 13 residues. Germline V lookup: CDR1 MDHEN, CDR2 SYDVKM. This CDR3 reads CASIDRTDYGYTF. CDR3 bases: TGTGCCAGCATCGACAGGACGGACTATGGCTACACCTTC.

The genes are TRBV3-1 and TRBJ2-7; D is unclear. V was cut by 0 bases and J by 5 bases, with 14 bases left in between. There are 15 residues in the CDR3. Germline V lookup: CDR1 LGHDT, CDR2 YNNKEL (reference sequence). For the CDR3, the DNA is TGTGCCAGCAGCCAAGATGGCAGGCAGGTGGACGAGCAGTACTTC. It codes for CASSQDGRQVDEQYF.

This CDR3 is CSVSRFSYNEQFF. In DNA form, the CDR3 reads TGCAGCGTTAGTCGATTCTCCTACAATGAGCAGTTCTTC. The chain recombines TRBV29-1 with TRBJ2-1, with no clear D. Germline V gene data show CDR1 as SQVTM and CDR2 as ANQGSEA. This CDR3 is 13 amino acids long. Between the trimmed V and J ends, which lost 5 bases and 0 bases, there was a span of 8 bases.

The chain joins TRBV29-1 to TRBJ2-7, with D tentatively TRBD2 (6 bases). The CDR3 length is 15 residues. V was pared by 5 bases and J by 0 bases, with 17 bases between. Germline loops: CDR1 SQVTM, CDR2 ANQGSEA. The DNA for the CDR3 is TGCAGCGTTACTTACGCACTAGCCAGCTCCTACGAGCAGTACTTC. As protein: CSVTYALASSYEQYF.

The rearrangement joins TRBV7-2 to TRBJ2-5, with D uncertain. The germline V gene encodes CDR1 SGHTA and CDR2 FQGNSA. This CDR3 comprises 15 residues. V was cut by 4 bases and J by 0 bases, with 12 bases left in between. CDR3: CASSSRVSDQETQYF. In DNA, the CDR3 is TGTGCCAGCAGCTCGCGTGTCTCTGACCAAGAGACCCAGTACTTC. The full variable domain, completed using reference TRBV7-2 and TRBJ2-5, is GAGVSQSPSNKVTEKGKDVELRCDPISGHTALYWYRQSLGQGLEFLIYFQGNSAPDKSGLPSDRFSAERTGGSVSTLTIQRTQQEDSAVYLCASSSRVSDQETQYFGPGTRLLVL.

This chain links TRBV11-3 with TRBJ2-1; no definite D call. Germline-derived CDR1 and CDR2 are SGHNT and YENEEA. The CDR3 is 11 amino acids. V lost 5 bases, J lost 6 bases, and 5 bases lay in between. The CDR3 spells CASSLGNEQFF. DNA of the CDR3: TGTGCCAGCAGCCTGGGCAATGAGCAGTTCTTC.

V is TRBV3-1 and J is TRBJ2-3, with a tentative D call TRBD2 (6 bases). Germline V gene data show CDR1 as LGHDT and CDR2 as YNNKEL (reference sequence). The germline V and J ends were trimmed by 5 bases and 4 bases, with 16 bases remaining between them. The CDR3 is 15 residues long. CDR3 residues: CASSERGGPADTQYF. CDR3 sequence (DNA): TGTGCCAGCAGCGAACGCGGAGGGCCAGCAGATACGCAGTATTTT.

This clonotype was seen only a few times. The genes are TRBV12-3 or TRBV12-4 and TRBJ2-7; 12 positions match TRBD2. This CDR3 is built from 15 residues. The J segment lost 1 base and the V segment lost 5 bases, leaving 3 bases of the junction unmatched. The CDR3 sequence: CASSLTSGGSYEQYF. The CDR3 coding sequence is TGTGCCAGCAGTCTTACTAGCGGGGGGTCCTACGAGCAGTACTTC.

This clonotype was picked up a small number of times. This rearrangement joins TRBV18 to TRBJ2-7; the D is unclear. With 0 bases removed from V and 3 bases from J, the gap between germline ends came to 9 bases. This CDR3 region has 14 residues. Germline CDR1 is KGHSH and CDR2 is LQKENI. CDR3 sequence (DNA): TGTGCCAGCTCACCACCAGGGCTTGGCTACGAGCAGTACTTC. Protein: CASSPPGLGYEQYF.

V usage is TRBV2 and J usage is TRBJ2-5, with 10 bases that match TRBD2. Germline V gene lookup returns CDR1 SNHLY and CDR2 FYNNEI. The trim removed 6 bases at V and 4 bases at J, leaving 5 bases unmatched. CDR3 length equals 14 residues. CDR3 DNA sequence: TGTGCCAGCAGAAACCGGACTAGCGGAGAGACCCAGTACTTC. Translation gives CASRNRTSGETQYF.

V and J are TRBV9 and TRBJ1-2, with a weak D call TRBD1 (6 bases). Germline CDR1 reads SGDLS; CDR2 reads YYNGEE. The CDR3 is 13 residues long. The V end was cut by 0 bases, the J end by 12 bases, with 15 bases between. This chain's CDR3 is CASSVAGAQVDTF. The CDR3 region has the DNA TGTGCCAGCAGCGTAGCAGGGGCCCAGGTGGACACCTTC. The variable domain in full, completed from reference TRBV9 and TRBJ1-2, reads DSGVTQTPKHLITATGQRVTLRCSPRSGDLSVYWYQQSLDQGLQFLIQYYNGEERAKGNILERFSAQQFPDLHSELNLSSLELGDSALYFCASSVAGAQVDTFGSGTRLTVV.

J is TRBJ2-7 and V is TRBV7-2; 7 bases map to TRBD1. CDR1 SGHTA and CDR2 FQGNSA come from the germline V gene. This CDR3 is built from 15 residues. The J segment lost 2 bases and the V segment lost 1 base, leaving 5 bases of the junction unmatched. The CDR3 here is CASSLVGQGAYEQYF. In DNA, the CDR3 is TGTGCCAGCAGCTTAGTAGGCCAGGGGGCCTACGAGCAGTACTTC. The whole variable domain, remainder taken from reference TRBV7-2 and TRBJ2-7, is GAGVSQSPSNKVTEKGKDVELRCDPISGHTALYWYRQSLGQGLEFLIYFQGNSAPDKSGLPSDRFSAERTGGSVSTLTIQRTQQEDSAVYLCASSLVGQGAYEQYFGPGTRLTVT.

The CDR3 DNA reads as TGCAGCGTTGTGGGGGCCGAGTACAATGAGCAGTTCTTC. Protein: CSVVGAEYNEQFF. The genes are TRBV29-1 and TRBJ2-1; possibly TRBD1 for D (6 bases). The V end lost 4 bases, the J end lost 4 bases, and 11 bases lay between the germline ends. The length of the CDR3 is 13 residues. Germline V gene lookup returns CDR1 SQVTM and CDR2 ANQGSEA.

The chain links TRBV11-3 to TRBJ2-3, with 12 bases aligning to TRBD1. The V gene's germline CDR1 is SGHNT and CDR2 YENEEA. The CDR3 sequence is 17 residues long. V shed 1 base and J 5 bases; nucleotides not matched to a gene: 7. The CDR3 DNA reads TGTGCCAGCAGCTTAGTCGGGACAGGGGGCTTTCTAGATACGCAGTATTTT. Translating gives CASSLVGTGGFLDTQYF.

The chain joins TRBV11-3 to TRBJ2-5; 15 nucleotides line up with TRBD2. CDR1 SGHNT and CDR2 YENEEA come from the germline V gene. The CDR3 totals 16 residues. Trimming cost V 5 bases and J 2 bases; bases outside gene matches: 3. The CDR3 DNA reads TGTGCCAGCAGCCCGGGACTAGCGGGGGGACAAGAGACCCAGTACTTC. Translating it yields CASSPGLAGGQETQYF.

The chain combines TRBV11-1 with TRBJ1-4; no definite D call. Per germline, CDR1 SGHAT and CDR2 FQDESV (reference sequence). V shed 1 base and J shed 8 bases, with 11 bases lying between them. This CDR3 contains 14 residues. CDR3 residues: CASSLVWGSEKLFF. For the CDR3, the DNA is TGTGCCAGCAGCTTAGTCTGGGGTTCGGAAAAACTGTTTTTT.

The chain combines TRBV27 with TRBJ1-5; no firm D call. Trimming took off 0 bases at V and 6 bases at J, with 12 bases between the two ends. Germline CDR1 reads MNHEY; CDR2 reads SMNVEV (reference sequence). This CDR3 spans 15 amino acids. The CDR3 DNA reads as TGTGCCAGCAGTTTATCTTCTGGTGGAGCTCAGCCCCAGCATTTT. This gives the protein CASSLSSGGAQPQHF.

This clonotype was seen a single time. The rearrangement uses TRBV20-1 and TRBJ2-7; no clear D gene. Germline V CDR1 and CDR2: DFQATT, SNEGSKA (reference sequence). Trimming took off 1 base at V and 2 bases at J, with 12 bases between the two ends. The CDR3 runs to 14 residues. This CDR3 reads CSARGTFSTYEQYF. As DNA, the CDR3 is TGCAGTGCTAGAGGCACGTTCTCAACCTACGAGCAGTACTTC.

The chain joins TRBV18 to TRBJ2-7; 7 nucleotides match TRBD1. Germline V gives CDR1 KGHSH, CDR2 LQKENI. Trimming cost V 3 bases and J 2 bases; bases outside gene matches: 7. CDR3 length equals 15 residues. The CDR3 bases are TGTGCCAGCTCACCCTCCGGGACAGTAACCTACGAGCAGTACTTC. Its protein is CASSPSGTVTYEQYF.

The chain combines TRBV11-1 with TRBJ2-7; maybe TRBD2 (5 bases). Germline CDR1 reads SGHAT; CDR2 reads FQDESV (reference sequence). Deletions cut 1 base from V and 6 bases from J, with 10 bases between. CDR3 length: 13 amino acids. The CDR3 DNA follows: TGTGCCAGCAGCTTAGAGTCCGGGGTCGAGCAGTACTTC. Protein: CASSLESGVEQYF.

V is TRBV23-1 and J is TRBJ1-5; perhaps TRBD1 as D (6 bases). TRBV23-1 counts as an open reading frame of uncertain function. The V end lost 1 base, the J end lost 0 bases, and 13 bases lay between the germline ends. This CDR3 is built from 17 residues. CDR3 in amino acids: CASSQLHRAVSNQPQHF. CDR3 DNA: TGCGCCAGCAGTCAATTGCACAGGGCTGTTAGCAATCAGCCCCAGCATTTT.

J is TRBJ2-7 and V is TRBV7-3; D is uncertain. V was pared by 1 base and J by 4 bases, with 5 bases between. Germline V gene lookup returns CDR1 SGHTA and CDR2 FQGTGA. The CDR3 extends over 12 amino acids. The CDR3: CASSLSGYEQYF. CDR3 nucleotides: TGTGCCAGCAGCTTAAGTGGGTACGAGCAGTACTTC.

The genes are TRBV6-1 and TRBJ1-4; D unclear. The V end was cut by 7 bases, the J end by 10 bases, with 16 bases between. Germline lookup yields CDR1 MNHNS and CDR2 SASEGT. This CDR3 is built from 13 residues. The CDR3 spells CASTDLDGGKLFF. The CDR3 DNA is TGTGCCAGCACCGATTTGGATGGTGGAAAACTGTTTTTT.

The CDR3 DNA reads TGCAGTGCCACAACCGGGACTAGCGGCTCCTACAATGAGCAGTTCTTC. Encoded protein: CSATTGTSGSYNEQFF. The rearrangement links TRBV20-1 to TRBJ2-1; 11 bases are a match to TRBD2. CDR3 length: 16 residues. V lost 6 bases, J lost 0 bases, and 7 bases stayed unmatched. Looked up from germline, CDR1 is DFQATT and CDR2 is SNEGSKA (reference sequence).

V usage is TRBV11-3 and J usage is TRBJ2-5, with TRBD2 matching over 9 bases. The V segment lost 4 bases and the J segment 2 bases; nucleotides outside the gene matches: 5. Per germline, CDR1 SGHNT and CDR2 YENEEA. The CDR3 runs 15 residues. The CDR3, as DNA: TGTGCCAGCAGCTCTCTAGCGGGAACACAAGAGACCCAGTACTTC. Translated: CASSSLAGTQETQYF.

The CDR3 protein is CASSSRWDSSYNEQFF. CDR3 nucleotides: TGTGCCAGCAGCTCCCGGTGGGACAGCTCCTACAATGAGCAGTTCTTC. The chain joins TRBV7-1 to TRBJ2-1, with 7 positions matching TRBD1. TRBV7-1 is sorted into the ORF group, with uncertain function. V gave up 3 bases and J gave up 0 bases; unmatched junction bases: 5. The CDR3 has 16 amino acids.

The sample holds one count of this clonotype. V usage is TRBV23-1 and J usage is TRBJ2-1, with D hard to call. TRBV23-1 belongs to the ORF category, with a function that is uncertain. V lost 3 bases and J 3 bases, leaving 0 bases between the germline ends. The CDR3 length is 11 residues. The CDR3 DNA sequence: TGCGCCAGCAGTCACTACAATGAGCAGTTCTTC. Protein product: CASSHYNEQFF.

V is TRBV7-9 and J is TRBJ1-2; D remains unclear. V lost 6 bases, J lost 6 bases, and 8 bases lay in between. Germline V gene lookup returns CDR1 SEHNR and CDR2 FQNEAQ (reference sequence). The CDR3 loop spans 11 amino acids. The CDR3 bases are TGTGCCAGCAGTCGGAGGGATGGCTACACCTTC. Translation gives CASSRRDGYTF. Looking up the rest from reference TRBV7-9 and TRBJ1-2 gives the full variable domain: DTGVSQNPRHKITKRGQNVTFRCDPISEHNRLYWYRQTLGQGPEFLTYFQNEAQLEKSRLLSDRFSAERPKGSFSTLEIQRTEQGDSAMYLCASSRRDGYTFGSGTRLTVV.

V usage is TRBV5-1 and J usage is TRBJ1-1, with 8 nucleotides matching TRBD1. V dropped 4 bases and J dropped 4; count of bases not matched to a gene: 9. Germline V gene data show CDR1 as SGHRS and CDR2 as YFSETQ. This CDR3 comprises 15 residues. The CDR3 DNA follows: TGCGCCAGCAGCGGTGAGACAGGGGCCCCCACTGAAGCTTTCTTT. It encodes CASSGETGAPTEAFF.

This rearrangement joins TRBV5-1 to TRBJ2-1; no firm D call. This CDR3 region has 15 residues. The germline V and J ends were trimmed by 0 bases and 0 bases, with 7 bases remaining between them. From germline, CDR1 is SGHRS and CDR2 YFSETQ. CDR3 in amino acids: CASSLVSSSYNEQFF. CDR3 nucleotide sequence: TGCGCCAGCAGCTTGGTGTCTAGCTCCTACAATGAGCAGTTCTTC.

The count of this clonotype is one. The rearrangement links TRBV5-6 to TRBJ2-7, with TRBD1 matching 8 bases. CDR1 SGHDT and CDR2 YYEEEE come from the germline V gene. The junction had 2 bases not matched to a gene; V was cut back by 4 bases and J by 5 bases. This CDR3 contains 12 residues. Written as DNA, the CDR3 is TGTGCCAGCAGCCGGACAGGGAACGAGCAGTACTTC. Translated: CASSRTGNEQYF.